This T cell receptor (beta chain) was sequenced during a study of T-cell reconstitution after alpha-beta-depleted transplantation in children. This clonotype has more than one count but fewer than ten. This CDR3 has 14 amino acids. Trimming left V 5 bases short and J 8 bases short, with 15 bases between. From germline, CDR1 is SGHDN and CDR2 FVKESK. Unique molecular identifiers were used in preparing the TCRbeta library. MiXCR, run by TCRdb on the PCR reads, gives a single entry per CDR3 protein. The sample consists of about 540,000 distinct CDR3 sequences, approximately 16% of them appearing once. The sequence was collected from a human donor who donated a stem cell graft to a child with acute lymphoblastic leukemia. The specimen comprised PBMCs from the stem cell graft donor, sampled from the stem cell graft. This sequence joins TRBV14 and TRBJ1-4; unclear D gene. The CDR3 region is CASSEWGVREKLFF. The DNA of the CDR3 is TGTGCCAGCAGCGAATGGGGTGTGCGGGAAAAACTGTTTTTT.